The 30 T cell receptor beta chains below were found in one sample sequenced in a study of T cells after posttransplantation cyclophosphamide. TCRdb's copy holds only in-frame clones and misses some; the assay was immunoSEQ multiplex PCR. Of 20,000 to 25,000 clones listed, approximately 70% are singletons. Sequencing was carried out using memory CD4+ T cells sorted from PBMCs. These receptors all come from a woman aged 60-75 years in good health, CMV-negative, and a related stem cell transplant donor.

The chain's CDR3 is CASSLQGARTEAFF. The CDR3 DNA is TGCGCCAGCAGCTTGCAGGGGGCGCGCACTGAAGCTTTCTTT. This chain joins TRBV5-1 and TRBJ1-1; 8 bases are a match to TRBD1. The CDR3 runs 14 residues. The germline V gene has CDR1 SGHRS and CDR2 YFSETQ. J lost 4 bases, V lost 1 base, and 3 bases had no gene match.

This clone was seen only once. The chain's CDR3 is CAWSAPGQGTADTQYF. The CDR3 nucleotides are TGTGCCTGGAGCGCACCGGGACAGGGAACCGCAGATACGCAGTATTTT. The rearrangement joins TRBV30 to TRBJ2-3, with 9 bases that match TRBD1. V trimming: 3 bases; J trimming: 4 bases; junction bases outside the gene matches: 11. CDR1 and CDR2 from the germline V gene are GTSNPN and SVGIG (reference sequence). This CDR3 has 16 amino acids. Drawing the rest from reference TRBV30 and TRBJ2-3, the complete variable domain is SQTIHQWPATLVQPVGSPLSLECTVEGTSNPNLYWYRQAAGRGLQLLFYSVGIGQISSEVPQNLSASRPQDRQFILSSKKLLLSDSGFYLCAWSAPGQGTADTQYFGPGTRLTVL.

The V and J genes are TRBV19 and TRBJ2-1; TRBD1 might be the D (5 bases). With 6 bases removed from V and 4 bases from J, the gap between germline ends came to 10 bases. CDR3 length: 13 amino acids. Looked up from germline, CDR1 is LNHDA and CDR2 is SQIVND (reference sequence). The CDR3: CASRLTAYNEQFF. The CDR3 nucleotides read TGTGCCAGTAGGCTGACAGCGTACAATGAGCAGTTCTTC.

This clone was observed a handful of times. The chain uses TRBV29-1 and TRBJ1-2; TRBD1 might be the D (6 bases). Trimming pared 3 bases from V and 8 bases from J, leaving 10 bases between. The CDR3 sequence is 11 residues long. The germline gives CDR1 SQVTM, CDR2 ANQGSEA. The CDR3 loop reads CSVERGSGYTF. The CDR3 nucleotides read TGCAGCGTTGAGAGGGGGTCGGGCTACACCTTC.

V usage is TRBV7-9 and J usage is TRBJ2-1, with D possibly TRBD2 on 7 matching bases. The CDR3 sequence is 18 residues long. Germline CDR1 is SEHNR and CDR2 is FQNEAQ (reference sequence). V lost 0 bases, J lost 0 bases, and 15 bases lay in between. The chain's CDR3 is CASSLARAGASSYNEQFF. The CDR3 coding sequence is TGTGCCAGCAGCTTAGCGCGGGCGGGGGCTAGCTCCTACAATGAGCAGTTCTTC.

The chain links TRBV11-2 to TRBJ2-7, with no clear D. The V end lost 0 bases, the J end lost 6 bases, and 12 bases lay between the germline ends. The CDR3 is made up of 14 amino acids. The germline CDR1 and CDR2 sequences are SGHAT and FQNNGV. Here the CDR3 reads CASSLDQFLSEQYF. The CDR3 nucleotides read TGTGCCAGCAGCTTAGATCAGTTTCTCAGCGAGCAGTACTTC.

The rearrangement links TRBV6-6 to TRBJ1-5; D is undetermined. The germline gives CDR1 MNHNY, CDR2 SVGAGI (reference sequence). The CDR3 totals 15 residues. Trimming shortened V by 8 bases and J by 2 bases, and 16 bases separated the two germline ends. The CDR3, as DNA: TGTGCCAGCCTTGGCACGGGAGGCGGCAATCAGCCCCAGCATTTT. This sequence encodes CASLGTGGGNQPQHF.

This clone has a single count. V and J are TRBV5-4 and TRBJ1-4; TRBD1 agrees at 7 bases. Germline CDR1 SGHNT, CDR2 YYREEE (reference sequence). The V gene end was trimmed by 4 bases and the J gene end by 7 bases; junction bases not matched to a gene: 10. The CDR3 runs to 15 residues. In DNA form, the CDR3 reads TGTGCCAGCAGCACAGTTGGACAGGCGGGTGAAAAACTGTTTTTT. Translation gives CASSTVGQAGEKLFF.

The J gene is TRBJ1-6, the V gene TRBV2, with TRBD1 matching 11 bases. There are 15 residues in the CDR3. After removal of 6 bases from V and 7 bases from J, the junction contained 5 bases not matched to a gene. The germline gives CDR1 SNHLY, CDR2 FYNNEI. CDR3: CASRGQGDRNSPLHF. The DNA of the CDR3 is TGTGCCAGCAGGGGACAGGGGGATCGGAATTCACCCCTCCACTTT. Complete variable domain (other parts from reference TRBV2 and TRBJ1-6): EPEVTQTPSHQVTQMGQEVILRCVPISNHLYFYWYRQILGQKVEFLVSFYNNEISEKSEIFDDQFSVERPDGSNFTLKIRSTKLEDSAMYFCASRGQGDRNSPLHFGNGTRLTVT.

There are a few counts of this clone. This sample includes further DNA sequences coding for the same CDR3. CDR3 region: CASSPTGGGNYGYTF. CDR3 coding DNA: TGTGCCAGCAGCCCGACAGGGGGCGGTAACTATGGCTACACCTTC. The chain is built from TRBV7-3 and TRBJ1-2, with 10 bases fitting TRBD1. The CDR3 is made up of 15 amino acids. Unmatched junction bases numbered 4, after V lost 5 bases and J lost 1 base. Germline assignment: CDR1 SGHTA and CDR2 FQGTGA.

This clone was seen a single time. The genes are TRBV5-6 and TRBJ1-2, with no clear D. The CDR3 contains 13 residues. CDR1 is SGHDT and CDR2 is YYEEEE in the germline V gene. V was trimmed by 1 base and J by 7 bases, leaving 11 bases between them. CDR3 sequence: CASSLSRLPGYTF. The CDR3 DNA follows: TGTGCCAGCAGCTTGAGCAGGCTCCCTGGCTACACCTTC.

The chain has TRBV11-2 and TRBJ1-1, with no clear D. This CDR3 has 14 residues. The germline V gene has CDR1 SGHAT and CDR2 FQNNGV. Trimming stripped 1 base from V and 4 bases from J, with 10 bases between. CDR3 nucleotide sequence: TGTGCCAGCAGCTTAGGGGGAGACCTCACTGAAGCTTTCTTT. As protein: CASSLGGDLTEAFF.

This clone was counted a few times. This sequence joins TRBV5-1 and TRBJ2-2, with D possibly TRBD2 on 6 matching bases. Germline assignment: CDR1 SGHRS and CDR2 YFSETQ. The V end lost 3 bases, the J end lost 0 bases, and 15 bases lay between the germline ends. The CDR3 sequence is 17 residues long. CDR3 amino acids: CASSSGVGRTNTGELFF. In DNA form, the CDR3 reads TGCGCCAGCAGCTCGGGGGTCGGCAGAACGAACACCGGGGAGCTGTTTTTT.

The rearrangement links TRBV6-1 to TRBJ1-1; D is undetermined. The V and J ends lost 8 bases and 0 bases respectively, with 10 bases between them. This CDR3 is built from 13 residues. Germline CDR1 reads MNHNS; CDR2 reads SASEGT. CDR3 residues: CASSGIMNTEAFF. For the CDR3, the DNA is TGTGCCAGCTCCGGGATCATGAACACTGAAGCTTTCTTT.

The chain is built from TRBV27 and TRBJ2-1; TRBD2 matches 7 bases. The CDR3 extends over 14 amino acids. The J segment lost 4 bases and the V segment lost 10 bases, leaving 10 bases of the junction unmatched. The germline CDR1 and CDR2 sequences are MNHEY and SMNVEV (reference sequence). The CDR3 here is CAIGRGSSYNEQFF. The CDR3 region has the DNA TGTGCCATCGGGCGGGGGTCGTCGTACAATGAGCAGTTCTTC.

This clone showed up just a few times. For the CDR3, the DNA is TGTGCCAGCTCACCGGCGCCGGGTAATGAGCAGTTCTTC. Amino acid sequence: CASSPAPGNEQFF. The gene calls are TRBV18 and TRBJ2-1; D gene uncertain. The CDR3 is made up of 13 amino acids. The V end was cut by 3 bases, the J end by 7 bases, with 10 bases between. Germline CDR1 KGHSH, CDR2 LQKENI.

V gene TRBV6-1 combines with J gene TRBJ1-5; TRBD1 might be the D (5 bases). The CDR3 covers 14 residues. CDR1 and CDR2 from the germline V gene are MNHNS and SASEGT. V lost 4 bases and J 0 bases, leaving 7 bases between the germline ends. In DNA, the CDR3 is TGTGCCAGCAGTGCGACAGCTAGCAATCAGCCCCAGCATTTT. Its protein product is CASSATASNQPQHF.

This chain connects TRBV5-4 to TRBJ2-7; D is unclear. The germline CDR1 and CDR2 sequences are SGHNT and YYREEE (reference sequence). The ends were cut back, 4 bases at V and 6 bases at J, with 11 bases in the middle. The CDR3 extends over 12 amino acids. This CDR3 reads CASSRWSSEQYF. For the CDR3, the DNA is TGTGCCAGCAGCCGCTGGAGTTCCGAGCAGTACTTC.

The chain recombines TRBV5-1 with TRBJ2-1, with 11 bases matching TRBD2. This CDR3 contains 16 residues. Germline CDR1 and CDR2: SGHRS and YFSETQ. The V segment lost 7 bases and the J segment 9 bases; nucleotides outside the gene matches: 15. CDR3 DNA sequence: TGCGCCAGCGCGTCCCTCGTAATAGCGGGAGGGGTTGAGCAGTTCTTC. This gives the protein CASASLVIAGGVEQFF.

This chain links TRBV7-9 with TRBJ2-1; the match to TRBD1 covers 9 bases. The CDR3 is made up of 14 amino acids. CDR1 SEHNR and CDR2 FQNEAQ come from the germline V gene (reference sequence). With 5 bases clipped from V and 7 bases from J, the junction kept 6 bases outside the gene matches. The CDR3 protein is CASSPGQGVNEQFF. CDR3 nucleotide sequence: TGTGCCAGCAGCCCGGGACAGGGAGTAAATGAGCAGTTCTTC.

V gene TRBV28 combines with J gene TRBJ1-2, with a possible D match to TRBD1 (5 bases). CDR3 length: 17 amino acids. The V end lost 7 bases, the J end lost 6 bases, and 27 bases lay between the germline ends. In germline, CDR1 is MDHEN, CDR2 SYDVKM. The CDR3 loop reads CASMGHLSGRKGDGYTF. The DNA of the CDR3 is TGTGCCAGCATGGGCCATCTCTCAGGGAGGAAAGGAGATGGCTACACCTTC.

With regard to this clone: The junction departs from germline at one end; a sequencing error may be responsible. V is TRBV7-7 and J is TRBJ1-5; D possibly corresponds to TRBD1 (5 bases). CDR3 size: 17 residues. CDR1 is SSHAT and CDR2 is FNYEAQ in the germline V gene (reference sequence). The CDR3 reads CASSSSTGTPFNQPQHF. Written as DNA, the CDR3 is TGTGCTAGCAGCTCAAGTACAGGCACTCCCTTCAATCAGCCCCAGCATTTT.

The CDR3 sequence: CASRQGTLGYTF. The DNA of the CDR3 is TGTGCCAGCAGACAGGGGACACTCGGCTACACCTTC. V is TRBV28 and J is TRBJ1-2; TRBD1 matches 7 bases. V shed 6 bases, J shed 8 bases, and the junction held 6 bases outside the gene matches. Per the germline V gene, CDR1 is MDHEN and CDR2 is SYDVKM. The CDR3 sequence is 12 residues long.

This clone occurred a few times. J is TRBJ1-2 and V is TRBV2; 9 nucleotides match TRBD1. J lost 8 bases, V lost 6 bases, and 13 bases had no gene match. The CDR3 spans 15 residues. Germline CDR1 is SNHLY and CDR2 is FYNNEI. CDR3 protein: CASRPGQGHLGGYTF. Here the CDR3 DNA reads TGTGCCAGCAGACCGGGACAGGGTCATCTGGGGGGCTACACCTTC.

The chain has TRBV5-4 and TRBJ2-5; D is possibly TRBD1 (5 bases). V was cut by 4 bases and J by 1 base, with 8 bases left in between. Germline V gene sequence: CDR1 SGHNT, CDR2 YYREEE (reference sequence). The CDR3 runs 13 residues. The CDR3 loop is CASSRGIQETQYF. DNA of the CDR3: TGTGCCAGCAGCAGGGGAATCCAAGAGACCCAGTACTTC.

There are a few counts of this clone. The chain employs TRBV18 and TRBJ1-6; TRBD1 might be the D (5 bases). The CDR3 consists of 14 residues. V shed 5 bases and J shed 8 bases, with 13 bases lying between them. Germline lookup yields CDR1 KGHSH and CDR2 LQKENI. The CDR3 DNA sequence: TGTGCCAGCTCAAGCACTGGGGGGGATTCACCCCTCCACTTT. Protein: CASSSTGGDSPLHF.

This rearrangement joins TRBV18 to TRBJ2-3, with 8 bases fitting TRBD1. Germline CDR1 KGHSH, CDR2 LQKENI. There are 16 residues in the CDR3. Trimming at V came to 5 bases and at J to 0 bases, leaving 7 bases not matched to a gene. Here the CDR3 reads CASSSLQGGSTDTQYF. The CDR3 bases are TGTGCCAGCTCATCGCTACAGGGGGGAAGCACAGATACGCAGTATTTT.

V is TRBV21-1 and J is TRBJ2-6; the table assigns TRBD1, which was not confirmed against the DNA. TRBV21-1 is reported as a pseudogene. There are 18 residues in the CDR3. CDR3 protein: CASSKDPPQGNGANVLTF. The CDR3 nucleotides read TGTGCCAGCAGCAAAGATCCCCCCCAGGGGAATGGGGCCAACGTCCTGACTTTC.

The chain recombines TRBV28 with TRBJ2-7, with TRBD1 identical over 9 bases. The ends lost 8 bases at V and 3 bases at J; junction bases unmatched: 5. This CDR3 is 13 amino acids long. Per germline, CDR1 MDHEN and CDR2 SYDVKM. For the CDR3, the DNA is TGTGCCAGCGAACAGGGGGCGGACTACGAGCAGTACTTC. This translates into CASEQGADYEQYF.

The chain recombines TRBV5-1 with TRBJ2-1, with 8 nucleotides matching TRBD2. The V gene's germline CDR1 is SGHRS and CDR2 YFSETQ. The CDR3 has 16 amino acids. V lost 0 bases and J lost 7; bases outside the gene matches: 9. CDR3 region: CASSLGVLAGPNEQFF. CDR3 DNA sequence: TGCGCCAGCAGCTTGGGTGTGCTAGCGGGCCCGAATGAGCAGTTCTTC. Filled out from reference TRBV5-1 and TRBJ2-1, the complete variable domain reads KAGVTQTPRYLIKTRGQQVTLSCSPISGHRSVSWYQQTPGQGLQFLFEYFSETQRNKGNFPGRFSGRQFSNSRSEMNVSTLELGDSALYLCASSLGVLAGPNEQFFGPGTRLTVL.